This passage covers 5 T cell receptor beta chains from one sample sequenced in a study of T cells in Graves' hyperthyroidism and ophthalmopathy. TCR beta CDR3 regions were amplified from RNA. The TCR CDR3 was amplified in a first-round RT-PCR using the HTBI primer set. TCRdb reprocessed the multiplex PCR reads with MiXCR, giving one entry per CDR3 protein. This sample has some 300,000 distinct CDR3 sequences, with about 19% found just once. The sequenced material came from blood. The receptors derive from a man aged 50-60 years with Graves' ophthalmopathy.

This clonotype was detected many times. The gene calls are TRBV7-8 and TRBJ2-7, with 7 bases lining up with TRBD1. Per germline, CDR1 SGHVS and CDR2 FQNEAQ. The CDR3 length is 13 residues. After removal of 3 bases from V and 6 bases from J, the junction contained 5 bases not matched to a gene. CDR3 region: CASSFETGPEQYF. CDR3 nucleotide sequence: TGTGCCAGCAGCTTCGAGACAGGGCCCGAGCAGTACTTC.

Many counts were recorded for this clonotype. This chain links TRBV12-3 or TRBV12-4 with TRBJ1-2; D unresolved. V was clipped by 3 bases and J by 2 bases, with 10 bases between them. The CDR3 length is 14 residues. The CDR3 region has the DNA TGTGCCAGCAGTTTTGGGCCGGGAAACTATGGCTACACCTTC. Residues: CASSFGPGNYGYTF.

This clonotype was recorded many times. The rearrangement links TRBV20-1 to TRBJ1-5, with a possible D match to TRBD1 (6 bases). Germline values: CDR1 DFQATT, CDR2 SNEGSKA (reference sequence). Trimming shortened V by 5 bases and J by 2 bases, and 7 bases separated the two germline ends. This CDR3 spans 12 amino acids. The CDR3 DNA reads as TGCAGTGCTTACAGGGGCAATCAGCCCCAGCATTTT. Translating it yields CSAYRGNQPQHF.

This clonotype came up many times. The J gene is TRBJ2-1, the V gene TRBV3-1; no firm D call. The CDR3 loop spans 12 amino acids. Between the trimmed V and J ends, which lost 3 bases and 7 bases, there was a span of 7 bases. Germline-derived CDR1 and CDR2 are LGHDT and YNNKEL (reference sequence). The CDR3 spells CASSQTTNEQFF. The CDR3 DNA reads as TGTGCCAGCAGCCAGACAACAAATGAGCAGTTCTTC.

This clonotype has more than one count but fewer than ten. CDR3 region: CASSVGTSEGNEQFF. The CDR3 DNA is TGTGCCAGCAGCGTTGGGACTAGCGAAGGGAATGAGCAGTTCTTC. V is TRBV9 and J is TRBJ2-1; 10 bases fit TRBD2. This CDR3 has 15 residues. Germline CDR1 is SGDLS and CDR2 is YYNGEE. The V segment lost 2 bases and the J segment 7 bases; nucleotides outside the gene matches: 6.